These 19 T cell receptor beta chains originate from one sample sequenced in a study of blood T cell repertoires in COVID-19. Assay used: immunoSEQ multiplex PCR; TCRdb lists only in-frame clones, some missing. Of some 130,000 clones listed, over 70% are singletons. The sequencing sample was made of peripheral blood. Receptors originate from an elderly man with acute or convalescent COVID-19.

This sequence joins TRBV11-2 and TRBJ2-1; TRBD2 matches 8 bases. Per the germline V gene, CDR1 is SGHAT and CDR2 is FQNNGV. Unmatched junction bases numbered 10, after V lost 4 bases and J lost 14 bases. The CDR3 is made up of 13 amino acids. The CDR3 nucleotides read TGTGCCAGCAGCTGGAAAGCGGGGGACCCGGAGTTCTTC. Protein: CASSWKAGDPEFF.

This chain connects TRBV10-3 to TRBJ2-1, with 7 bases fitting TRBD2. Per germline, CDR1 ENHRY and CDR2 SYGVKD. V trimming: 3 bases; J trimming: 2 bases; junction bases outside the gene matches: 10. The CDR3 loop spans 17 amino acids. CDR3 coding DNA: TGTGCCATCAGTGAATTGAGTGTAAGCGGGACCTACAATGAGCAGTTCTTC. Amino acids: CAISELSVSGTYNEQFF.

The rearrangement links TRBV6-5 to TRBJ1-1; D may be TRBD1 (5 bases). This CDR3 contains 15 residues. CDR1 is MNHEY and CDR2 is SVGAGI in the germline V gene. V lost 2 bases and J 5 bases, leaving 15 bases between the germline ends. The CDR3 DNA follows: TGTGCCAGCAGTTACCGGCAGGGCAGCATTACTGAAGCTTTCTTT. Its protein is CASSYRQGSITEAFF.

The chain joins TRBV6-2 or TRBV6-3 to TRBJ2-5, with 11 positions matching TRBD2. From germline, CDR1 is MNHEY and CDR2 SVGEGT. The CDR3 is 15 residues long. The junction had 4 bases not matched to a gene; V was cut back by 2 bases and J by 5 bases. The CDR3 loop reads CASSYGIAGGETQYF. In DNA form, the CDR3 reads TGTGCCAGCAGTTACGGAATAGCGGGGGGGGAGACCCAGTACTTC.

The chain carries TRBV15 and TRBJ1-6; TRBD1 agrees at 9 bases. CDR1 and CDR2 from the germline V gene are LNHNV and YYDKDF (reference sequence). V was pared by 5 bases and J by 10 bases, with 3 bases of the junction left unmatched. The CDR3 has 13 amino acids. The CDR3 DNA follows: TGTGCCACCAGCGGCGACAGGGGGTCACCCCTCCACTTT. As protein: CATSGDRGSPLHF.

This clone has a handful of counts. The chain recombines TRBV7-8 with TRBJ2-3; D is uncertain. V lost 2 bases, J lost 0 bases, and 9 bases lay in between. Looked up from germline, CDR1 is SGHVS and CDR2 is FQNEAQ. There are 15 residues in the CDR3. This CDR3 reads CASSLQERSTDTQYF. CDR3 in DNA: TGTGCCAGCAGCTTACAAGAGAGGAGCACAGATACGCAGTATTTT.

This sequence joins TRBV5-1 and TRBJ1-2; TRBD1 agrees at 9 bases. The CDR3 is 15 residues long. Germline V gene lookup returns CDR1 SGHRS and CDR2 YFSETQ. Trimming at V came to 2 bases and at J to 6 bases, leaving 8 bases not matched to a gene. CDR3 coding DNA: TGCGCCAGCAGCTTATTGACAGGGGGGAATGATGGCTACACCTTC. As protein: CASSLLTGGNDGYTF.

The chain links TRBV7-2 to TRBJ1-1; D gene unclear. Trimming left V 3 bases short and J 0 bases short, with 5 bases between. The CDR3 has 13 residues. Per germline, CDR1 SGHTA and CDR2 FQGNSA. The CDR3 loop is CASSFSMNTEAFF. DNA of the CDR3: TGTGCCAGCAGCTTCTCTATGAACACTGAAGCTTTCTTT.

This clone was found a few times. This chain connects TRBV30 to TRBJ2-2, with a weak D call TRBD2 (6 bases). The germline V gene encodes CDR1 GTSNPN and CDR2 SVGIG (reference sequence). The CDR3 is made up of 15 amino acids. V was cut by 1 base and J by 6 bases, with 15 bases left in between. This CDR3 is CAWSAPGLRAGELFF. CDR3 bases: TGTGCCTGGAGTGCCCCGGGACTCCGCGCCGGGGAGCTGTTTTTT. The full variable domain, completed using reference TRBV30 and TRBJ2-2, is SQTIHQWPATLVQPVGSPLSLECTVEGTSNPNLYWYRQAAGRGLQLLFYSVGIGQISSEVPQNLSASRPQDRQFILSSKKLLLSDSGFYLCAWSAPGLRAGELFFGEGSRLTVL.

The chain has TRBV19 and TRBJ2-1, with D possibly TRBD1 on 5 matching bases. Germline V CDR1 and CDR2: LNHDA, SQIVND (reference sequence). The CDR3 has 11 residues. V shed 10 bases and J shed 3 bases, with 7 bases lying between them. The CDR3 loop is CATQGYNEQFF. For the CDR3, the DNA is TGTGCCACCCAGGGCTACAATGAGCAGTTCTTC.

J is TRBJ1-3 and V is TRBV12-3 or TRBV12-4; no definite D call. The CDR3 has 13 residues. The V end was cut by 7 bases, the J end by 4 bases, with 11 bases between. CDR3 region: CASNSDGGNTIYF. DNA of the CDR3: TGTGCCAGCAATAGCGATGGCGGAAACACCATATATTTT.

V is TRBV7-2 and J is TRBJ1-3; 9 bases agree with TRBD1. The CDR3 runs 15 residues. Germline V gives CDR1 SGHTA, CDR2 FQGNSA. Unmatched junction bases numbered 3, after V lost 5 bases and J lost 1 base. Written as DNA, the CDR3 is TGTGCCAGCAGCCCCGGGACAGGGTCTGGAAACACCATATATTTT. Protein: CASSPGTGSGNTIYF.

Worth noting for this clone: This specimen includes other DNA sequences encoding the same CDR3. The chain links TRBV2 to TRBJ2-3; 12 nucleotides line up with TRBD2. This CDR3 contains 16 residues. V gave up 5 bases and J gave up 1 base; unmatched junction bases: 4. The germline CDR1 and CDR2 sequences are SNHLY and FYNNEI. The CDR3, as DNA: TGTGCCAGCAGTTTCCGGACTAGCGGGGGCACAGATACGCAGTATTTT. Residues: CASSFRTSGGTDTQYF.

This chain joins TRBV9 and TRBJ1-1, with D hard to call. The V gene's germline CDR1 is SGDLS and CDR2 YYNGEE. The CDR3 is made up of 13 amino acids. V gave up 0 bases and J gave up 3 bases, with 6 bases separating them. This chain's CDR3 is CASSVDSYTEAFF. CDR3 bases: TGTGCCAGCAGCGTAGACAGCTACACTGAAGCTTTCTTT.

The CDR3 nucleotides are TGCGCCAGCAGCTTTTTTGATTGGGGGACAGGGGGCCCTGCAAACATGAACACTGAAGCTTTCTTT. Protein product: CASSFFDWGTGGPANMNTEAFF. V is TRBV5-1 and J is TRBJ1-1; 12 bases align to TRBD1. V trimming: 2 bases; J trimming: 0 bases; junction bases outside the gene matches: 20. Germline values: CDR1 SGHRS, CDR2 YFSETQ. The CDR3 covers 22 residues.

The DNA for the CDR3 is TGTGCCAGCAGCTTCCACTCCTACGAGCAGTACTTC. Its translation is CASSFHSYEQYF. V and J are TRBV5-4 and TRBJ2-7; no clear D. This CDR3 is built from 12 residues. Trimming removed 2 bases from V and 0 bases from J, with 3 bases in between. The germline V gene has CDR1 SGHNT and CDR2 YYREEE (reference sequence).

CDR3 bases: TGCGCCAGCAGCTTGGCTAGCGGGGGGCTCTACGAGCAGTACTTC. Translated: CASSLASGGLYEQYF. The chain has TRBV5-1 and TRBJ2-7; 11 bases are shared with TRBD2. The CDR3 is 15 amino acids. Germline-derived CDR1 and CDR2 are SGHRS and YFSETQ. Trimming at V came to 0 bases and at J to 3 bases, leaving 2 bases not matched to a gene.

The table lists this clone with a few counts. The chain is built from TRBV5-8 and TRBJ1-5; possible D gene TRBD1, 5 bases. Germline CDR1 is SGHTS and CDR2 is YDEGEE. The CDR3 is 17 residues long. The V and J ends lost 0 bases and 7 bases respectively, with 20 bases between them. The CDR3, as DNA: TGTGCCAGCAGCTTGGGCTTTCGGGGGGTCGTTGGACAGCCCCAGCATTTT. Protein: CASSLGFRGVVGQPQHF.

This clone was counted a single time. This chain links TRBV2 with TRBJ2-3, with TRBD2 matching 10 bases. CDR1 and CDR2 from the germline V gene are SNHLY and FYNNEI. The CDR3 contains 15 residues. The trim removed 3 bases at V and 4 bases at J, leaving 4 bases unmatched. In DNA form, the CDR3 reads TGTGCCAGCAGTGACAGCGGGGGGGTGCCAGATACGCAGTATTTT. It yields the protein CASSDSGGVPDTQYF.